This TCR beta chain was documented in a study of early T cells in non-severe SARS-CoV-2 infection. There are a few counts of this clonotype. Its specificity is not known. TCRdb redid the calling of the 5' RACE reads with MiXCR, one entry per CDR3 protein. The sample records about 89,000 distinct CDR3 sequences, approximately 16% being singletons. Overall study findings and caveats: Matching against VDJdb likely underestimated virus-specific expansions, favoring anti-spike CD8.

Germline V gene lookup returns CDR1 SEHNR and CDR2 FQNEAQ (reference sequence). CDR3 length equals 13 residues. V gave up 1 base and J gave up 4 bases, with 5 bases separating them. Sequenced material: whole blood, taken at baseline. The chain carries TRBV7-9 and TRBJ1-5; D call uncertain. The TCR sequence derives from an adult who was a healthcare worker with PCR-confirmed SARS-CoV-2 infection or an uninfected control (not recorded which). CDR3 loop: CASSLEANQPQHF. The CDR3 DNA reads TGTGCCAGCAGCTTAGAGGCGAATCAGCCCCAGCATTTT.